This paragraph reports one T cell receptor beta chain. Repertoires were generated with immunoSEQ multiplex PCR, while TCRdb's copy carries only in-frame clones and drops some. The sample includes under 250,000 clones, about 80% of them seen just once. The sample belongs to a study of blood T cell repertoires in COVID-19. As for the study in general: Collection of acute and convalescent COVID-19 samples took place in the United States, Italy and Spain.

The sequence derives from a woman in her 40s with acute COVID-19. Material: PBMCs or T cells enriched from blood (not recorded which).

The CDR3 spells CASSLIQLNTEAFF. In DNA, the CDR3 is TGCGCCAGCAGCTTGATACAGCTGAACACTGAAGCTTTCTTT. The genes are TRBV5-1 and TRBJ1-1; no clear D. The CDR3 is made up of 14 amino acids. Per the germline V gene, CDR1 is SGHRS and CDR2 is YFSETQ. Trimming left V 1 base short and J 0 bases short, with 7 bases between.